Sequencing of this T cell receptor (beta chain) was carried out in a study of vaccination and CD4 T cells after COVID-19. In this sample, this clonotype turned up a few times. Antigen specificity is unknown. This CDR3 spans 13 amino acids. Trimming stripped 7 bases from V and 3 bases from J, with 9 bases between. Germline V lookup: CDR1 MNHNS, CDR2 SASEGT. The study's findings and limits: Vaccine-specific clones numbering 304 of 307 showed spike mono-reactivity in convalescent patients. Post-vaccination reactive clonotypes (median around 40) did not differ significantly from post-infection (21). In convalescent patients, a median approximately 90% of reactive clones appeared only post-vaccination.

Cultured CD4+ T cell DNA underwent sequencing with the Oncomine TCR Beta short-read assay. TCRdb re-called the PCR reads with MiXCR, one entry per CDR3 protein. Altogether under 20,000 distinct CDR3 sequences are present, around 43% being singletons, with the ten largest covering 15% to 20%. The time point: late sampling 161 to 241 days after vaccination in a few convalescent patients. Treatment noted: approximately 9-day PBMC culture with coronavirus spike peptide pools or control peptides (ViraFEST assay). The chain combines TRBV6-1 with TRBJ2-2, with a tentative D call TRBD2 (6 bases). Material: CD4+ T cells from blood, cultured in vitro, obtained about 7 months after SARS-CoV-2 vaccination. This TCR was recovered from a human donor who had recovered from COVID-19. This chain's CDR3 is CASIGGYTGELFF. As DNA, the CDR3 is TGTGCCAGCATTGGAGGGTACACCGGGGAGCTGTTTTTT.